The TCR beta chain under discussion was sequenced for a study of cytomegalovirus exposure and HLA in healthy donors. Regarding the study as a whole: The finding came from a later analysis; first-cohort TCR clusters tended to co-occur in the approximately 120 validation repertoires. In vitro confirmation showed three CMV-associated chains to be CMV antigen specific. For cytomegalovirus status, the classifier reportedly gave diagnoses with high specificity and sensitivity.

With regard to this clone: What it binds is not known.

Using immunoSEQ multiplex PCR, the repertoire was profiled, and TCRdb retains in-frame clones only, with some absent. The sample lists under 200,000 clones, roughly 96% seen once, with around 0.9% in the top ten. The germline V gene has CDR1 MNHNY and CDR2 SVGAGI (reference sequence). The CDR3 covers 15 residues. Trimming took 6 bases from V and 4 from J; bases not matched to a gene: 6. This TCR was sampled from a woman aged 18-29 years in good health and CMV-seronegative. Sequenced sample: PBMCs. The chain carries TRBV6-6 and TRBJ2-1; 10 nucleotides match TRBD2. The CDR3 loop is CASSYERGGYNEQFF. CDR3 bases: TGTGCCAGCAGCTACGAGCGGGGGGGATACAATGAGCAGTTCTTC.